Listed below are T cell receptor beta chains from one sample, sequenced in a study of blood T cell repertoires in COVID-19. The assay was immunoSEQ multiplex PCR, and TCRdb's table has in-frame clones only and misses some. The sample gives about 220,000 clones, approximately 83% of which show up once; approximately 1.2% is in the top ten. The sample consisted of PBMCs or T cells enriched from blood (not recorded which). These receptors originate from a woman aged 40 to 50 with acute COVID-19. The CDR3 runs from the conserved cysteine through the conserved F or W. A D gene is named only where the DNA matches it firmly. Rows may omit the clone size; those that give it use once, few, many or a size class.

cdr3_length	v_call	j_call	d_call	clone_size	cdr3_nt	cdr3_aa
13	TRBV6-5	TRBJ1-1	TRBD1	.	TGTGCCGCCGGAGGTAGGGACAGTACTGAAGCTTTCTTT	CAAGGRDSTEAFF
15	TRBV5-4	TRBJ2-2	.	.	TGTGCCAGCAGCTCGTTAGCGGCGAACACCGGGGAGCTGTTTTTT	CASSSLAANTGELFF
14	TRBV28	TRBJ2-7	TRBD1	once	TGTGCCAGCAGTTTAGGCAGGGGGCCCTACGAGCAGTACTTC	CASSLGRGPYEQYF
15	TRBV5-5	TRBJ2-3	TRBD2	.	TGTGCCAGCAGCTCCGGACTAGCGGGGGTAGATACGCAGTATTTT	CASSSGLAGVDTQYF
15	TRBV3-1/TRBV3-2	TRBJ2-5	TRBD2	.	TGTGCCAGCAGCCTGTCTAGCGGGATAAGTGAGACCCAGTACTTC	CASSLSSGISETQYF
12	TRBV6-6	TRBJ2-2	.	.	TGTGCCAGCAGTTTGCGGGCCGGGGAGCTGTTTTTT	CASSLRAGELFF
14	TRBV5-1	TRBJ2-1	.	.	TGCGCCAGCAGCTTGGTATCCGACAACAATGAGCAGTTCTTC	CASSLVSDNNEQFF
12	TRBV29-1	TRBJ2-1	.	.	TGCAGCGTTGTAAGGGGCGCCCATGAGCAGTTCTTC	CSVVRGAHEQFF
13	TRBV5-4	TRBJ2-1	.	few	TGTGCCAGCAGCTTGAGAAGAGACAATGAGCAGTTCTTC	CASSLRRDNEQFF
16	TRBV6-9	TRBJ1-1	TRBD1	.	TGTGCCAGCAGTTATTATGGACAGGGGAAGAACACTGAAGCTTTCTTT	CASSYYGQGKNTEAFF
13	TRBV19	TRBJ1-3	.	.	TGTGCCAGCCAGGGATCCTCTGGAAACACCATATATTTT	CASQGSSGNTIYF
15	TRBV5-1	TRBJ1-2	.	.	TGCGCCAGCAGCTTGGGGTCCCAGGGGCCCTATGGCTACACCTTC	CASSLGSQGPYGYTF
15	TRBV7-6	TRBJ2-7	TRBD1	.	TGTGCCAGCAGCTTAGATACGGGCAGGGGGTACGAGCAGTACTTC	CASSLDTGRGYEQYF
15	TRBV3-1/TRBV3-2	TRBJ1-3	.	many	TGTGCCAGCAGACCCACAGGTAGCTCTGGAAACACCATATATTTT	CASRPTGSSGNTIYF
14	TRBV4-2	TRBJ1-4	.	few	TGTGCCAGCAGCCTCAGGGGAAGTAATGAAAAACTGTTTTTT	CASSLRGSNEKLFF
18	TRBV4-1	TRBJ2-1	TRBD2	.	TGCGCCAGCCACCGGGTGGGAGCTAGCGGGGGGGCTGACAATGAGCAGTTCTTC	CASHRVGASGGADNEQFF
15	TRBV4-2	TRBJ2-7	TRBD2	once	TGTGCCAGCAGCCCGCCCCAGGCGGGGGGGTACGAGCAGTACTTC	CASSPPQAGGYEQYF
13	TRBV25-1	TRBJ1-1	.	.	TGTGCCAGCAGTGTCCAGGGTGAGTCTGAAGCTTTCTTT	CASSVQGESEAFF
16	TRBV9	TRBJ2-5	.	once	TGTGCCAGCAGCGTAGAGCCCGGGGGAACTCAAGAGACCCAGTACTTC	CASSVEPGGTQETQYF
15	TRBV19	TRBJ2-1	TRBD2	.	TGTGCCAGTAGTATTCACGGGAGGGATTACAATGAGCAGTTCTTC	CASSIHGRDYNEQFF
12	TRBV7-3	TRBJ2-5	.	.	TGTGCCAGCAGCCCCGACCAAGAGACCCAGTACTTC	CASSPDQETQYF
13	TRBV12-3/TRBV12-4	TRBJ1-5	TRBD1	few	TGTGCCAGCAGTGGGACAGTCCATCAGCCCCAGCATTTT	CASSGTVHQPQHF
14	TRBV3-1/TRBV3-2	TRBJ1-4	TRBD1	.	TGTGCCAGCAGCCTCAGGGGGGCGAGTGAAAAACTGTTTTTT	CASSLRGASEKLFF
15	TRBV2	TRBJ2-3	TRBD1	few	TGTGCCAGCAATGTGCAGGGGGTATCCACAGATACGCAGTATTTT	CASNVQGVSTDTQYF
14	TRBV6-4	TRBJ1-1	.	.	TGTGCCAGCAGTGACGGAGGGGAGAACACTGAAGCTTTCTTT	CASSDGGENTEAFF
15	TRBV6-5	TRBJ2-7	.	.	TGTGCCAGCAGTTACTCGGAAAGGGGCACCTACGAGCAGTACTTC	CASSYSERGTYEQYF
15	TRBV27	TRBJ1-6	TRBD1	.	TGTGCCAGCAGTCCCTCAGGGGGGCTTTTTTCACCCCTCCACTTT	CASSPSGGLFSPLHF
14	TRBV4-1	TRBJ1-5	.	.	TGCGCCAGCAGCCTTCTCAGTAGCAATCAGCCCCAGCATTTT	CASSLLSSNQPQHF
13	TRBV10-3	TRBJ2-7	.	.	TGTGCCATCAGTGACGGGAGCTGGTACGAGCAGTACTTC	CAISDGSWYEQYF
16	TRBV5-4	TRBJ2-1	TRBD2	.	TGTGCCAGCAGCTCGGCTAGCGGGGGACACTACAATGAGCAGTTCTTC	CASSSASGGHYNEQFF
12	TRBV2	TRBJ1-6	TRBD1	.	TGTGCCAGCGGCCAGGGGGCCTCACCCCTCCACTTT	CASGQGASPLHF
15	TRBV4-2	TRBJ1-1	.	once	TGTGCCAGCAGCCTAAGTCAGGGGCTCAAGACTGAAGCTTTCTTT	CASSLSQGLKTEAFF
12	TRBV9	TRBJ1-2	.	.	TGTGCCAGCAGCGTAGCAGGGGATGGCTACACCTTC	CASSVAGDGYTF
14	TRBV28	TRBJ2-7	TRBD1	.	TGTGCCAGCAGCCCGGGACAGCCCTCCTACGAGCAGTACTTC	CASSPGQPSYEQYF
16	TRBV5-4	TRBJ1-3	.	.	TGTGCCAGCAGCTTGGTTGGACAGAACTCTGGAAACACCATATATTTT	CASSLVGQNSGNTIYF
12	TRBV3-1/TRBV3-2	TRBJ2-2	.	once	TGTGCCAGCAGAGACGGGACCGGGGAGCTGTTTTTT	CASRDGTGELFF
14	TRBV28	TRBJ2-3	.	.	TGTGCCAGCAGTCCCGGACTGTTAACAGATACGCAGTATTTT	CASSPGLLTDTQYF
18	TRBV10-2	TRBJ1-6	TRBD1	.	TGCGCCAGCGTGGAGCCAAAAAAAATCCGGGACAGATCACCACCCCTCCACTTT	CASVEPKKIRDRSPPLHF
14	TRBV16	TRBJ1-5	.	.	TGTGCCAGCAGCCAATCGAGCGGGAGGCAGCCCCAGCATTTT	CASSQSSGRQPQHF
15	TRBV27	TRBJ2-7	.	.	TGTGCCAGCAGTTACGGGAGAGGGCCCGGGGCCGAGCAGTACTTC	CASSYGRGPGAEQYF
16	TRBV28	TRBJ1-3	.	.	TGTGCCAGCAGTGTATTCGGGGGGTCCGCTGGAAACACCATATATTTT	CASSVFGGSAGNTIYF